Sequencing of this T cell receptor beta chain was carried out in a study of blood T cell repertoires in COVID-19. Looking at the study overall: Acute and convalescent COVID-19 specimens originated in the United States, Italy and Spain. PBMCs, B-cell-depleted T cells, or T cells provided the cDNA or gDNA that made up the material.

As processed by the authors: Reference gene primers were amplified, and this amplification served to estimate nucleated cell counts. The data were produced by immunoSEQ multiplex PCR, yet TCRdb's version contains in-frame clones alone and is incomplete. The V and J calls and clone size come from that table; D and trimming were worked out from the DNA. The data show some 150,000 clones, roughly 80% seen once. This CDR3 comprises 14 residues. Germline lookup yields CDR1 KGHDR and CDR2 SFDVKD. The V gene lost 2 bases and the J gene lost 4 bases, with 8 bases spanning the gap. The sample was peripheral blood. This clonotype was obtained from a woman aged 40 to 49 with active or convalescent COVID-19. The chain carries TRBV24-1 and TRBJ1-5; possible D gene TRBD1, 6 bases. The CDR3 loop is CATSDSRGNQPQHF. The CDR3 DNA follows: TGTGCCACCAGTGATTCCAGGGGAAATCAGCCCCAGCATTTT.